This T cell receptor (beta chain) was obtained from a study of blood T cell repertoires in COVID-19. Study details: Italy, Spain and the United States were the sources of the convalescent and acute COVID-19 samples. The analysed material was cDNA or gDNA that came from T cells, B-cell-depleted T cells, or PBMCs.

Source study methods: Estimated nucleated cell counts came from reference gene primer amplification. Clones were read by immunoSEQ multiplex PCR, and TCRdb kept only the in-frame ones, dropping some. V and J calls and clone size are as listed in that table; D and trimming were resolved from the DNA. Here the sample spans some 67,000 clones, 75% to 95% being singletons. The clonotype was recovered from a woman between 18 and 30 years old with acute or convalescent COVID-19. The sequencing sample was made of peripheral blood.

In nucleotides, the CDR3 is TGTGCCAGTAGGCTTTCGACGGGAGCTAACTATGGCTACACCTTC. The encoded protein is CASRLSTGANYGYTF. This chain joins TRBV19 and TRBJ1-2; D unresolved. Germline V gives CDR1 LNHDA, CDR2 SQIVND (reference sequence). The CDR3 has 15 residues. V was trimmed by 6 bases and J by 0 bases, leaving 14 bases between them.